This T cell receptor (beta chain) appears in the sequencing data of a study of blood T cell repertoires in COVID-19. CDR1 is MNHNY, CDR2 SVGAGI, per germline (reference sequence). The ends were cut back, 11 bases at V and 2 bases at J, with 13 bases in the middle. The CDR3 is 13 residues long. The assay was immunoSEQ multiplex PCR, and TCRdb's table has in-frame clones only and misses some. Of some 46,000 clones in the sample, about 87% were seen once. This sequence was found in a man over 45 with acute or convalescent COVID-19. V usage is TRBV6-6 and J usage is TRBJ1-3; possibly TRBD1 for D (6 bases). Material: peripheral blood. CDR3 bases: TGTGCCGGGCGGGGGGCTGCTGGAAACACCATATATTTT. It specifies CAGRGAAGNTIYF.